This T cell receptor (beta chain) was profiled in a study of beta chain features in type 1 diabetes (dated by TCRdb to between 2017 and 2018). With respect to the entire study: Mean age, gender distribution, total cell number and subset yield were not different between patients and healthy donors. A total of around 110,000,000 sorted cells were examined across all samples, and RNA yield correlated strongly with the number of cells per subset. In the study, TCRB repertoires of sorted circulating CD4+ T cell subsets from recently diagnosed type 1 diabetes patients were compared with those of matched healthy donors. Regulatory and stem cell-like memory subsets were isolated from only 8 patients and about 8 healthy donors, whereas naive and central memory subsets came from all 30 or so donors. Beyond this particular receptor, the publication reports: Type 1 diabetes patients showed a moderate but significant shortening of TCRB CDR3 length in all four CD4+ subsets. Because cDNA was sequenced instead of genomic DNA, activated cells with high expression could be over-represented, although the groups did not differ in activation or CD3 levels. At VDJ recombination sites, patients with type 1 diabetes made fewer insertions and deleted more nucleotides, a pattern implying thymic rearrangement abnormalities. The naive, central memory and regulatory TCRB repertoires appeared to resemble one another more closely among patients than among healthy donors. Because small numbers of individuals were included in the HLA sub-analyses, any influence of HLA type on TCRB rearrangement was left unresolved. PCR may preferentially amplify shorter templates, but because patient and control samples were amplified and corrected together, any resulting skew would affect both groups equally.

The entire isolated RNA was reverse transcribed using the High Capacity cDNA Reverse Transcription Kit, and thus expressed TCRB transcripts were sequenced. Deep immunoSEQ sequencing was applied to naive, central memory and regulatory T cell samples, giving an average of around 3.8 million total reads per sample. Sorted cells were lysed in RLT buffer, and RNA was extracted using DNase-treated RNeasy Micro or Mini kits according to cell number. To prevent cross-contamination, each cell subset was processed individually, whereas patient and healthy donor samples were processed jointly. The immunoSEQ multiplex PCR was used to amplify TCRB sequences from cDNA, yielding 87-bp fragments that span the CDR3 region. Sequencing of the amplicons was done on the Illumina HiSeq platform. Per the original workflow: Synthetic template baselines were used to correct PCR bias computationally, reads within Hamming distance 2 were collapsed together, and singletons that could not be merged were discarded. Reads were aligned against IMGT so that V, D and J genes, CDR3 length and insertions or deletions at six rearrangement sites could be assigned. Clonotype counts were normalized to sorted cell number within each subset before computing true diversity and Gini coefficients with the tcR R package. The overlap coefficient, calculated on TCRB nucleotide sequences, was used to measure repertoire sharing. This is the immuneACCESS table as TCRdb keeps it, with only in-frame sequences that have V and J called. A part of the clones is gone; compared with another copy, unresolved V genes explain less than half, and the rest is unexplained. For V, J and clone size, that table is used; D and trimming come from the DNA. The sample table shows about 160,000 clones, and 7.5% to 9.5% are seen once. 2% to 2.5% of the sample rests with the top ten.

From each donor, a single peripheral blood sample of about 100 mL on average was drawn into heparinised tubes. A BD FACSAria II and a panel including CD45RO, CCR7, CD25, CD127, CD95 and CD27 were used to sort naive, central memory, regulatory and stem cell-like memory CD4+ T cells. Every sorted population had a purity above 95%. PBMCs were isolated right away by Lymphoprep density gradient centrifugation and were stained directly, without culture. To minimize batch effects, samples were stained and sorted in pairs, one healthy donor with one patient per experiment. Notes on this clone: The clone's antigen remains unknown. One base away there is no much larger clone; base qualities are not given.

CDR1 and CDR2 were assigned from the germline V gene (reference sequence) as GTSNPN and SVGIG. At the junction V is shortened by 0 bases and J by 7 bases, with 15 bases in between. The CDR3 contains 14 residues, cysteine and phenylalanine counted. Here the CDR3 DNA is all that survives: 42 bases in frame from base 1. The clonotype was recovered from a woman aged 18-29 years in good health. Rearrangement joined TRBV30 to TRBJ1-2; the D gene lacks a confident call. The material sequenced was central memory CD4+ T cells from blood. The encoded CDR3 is CAWSVAAMSSGYTF. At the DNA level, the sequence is TGTGCCTGGAGTGTCGCCGCTATGTCCTCTGGCTACACCTTC.